A selection of T cell receptor beta chains follows, all from one sample in a study of blood T cells in healthy people across ages. TCRdb reanalysed the 5' RACE reads using MiXCR and keeps one entry per CDR3 protein. The repertoire includes 1.5 million to 2 million distinct CDR3 sequences, roughly 52% of them detected once, and roughly 2% sits in the top ten. Material: blood. The receptors come from a middle-aged woman in good health. The CDR3 runs from the conserved cysteine through the conserved F or W. Each record gives: clone size, D gene, V gene, J gene, CDR3 protein, CDR3 DNA. The D gene is left open where the match is weak. Rows may omit the clone size; those that give it use once, few, many or a size class.

.,.,TRBV7-9,TRBJ2-5,CASSLTGGRIETQYF,TGTGCCAGCAGCTTAACGGGGGGCCGAATCGAGACCCAGTACTTC
.,.,TRBV2,TRBJ1-1,CASSPRMGGSSAAFF,TGTGCCAGCAGTCCCCGGATGGGGGGGTCTAGTGCAGCTTTCTTT
few,.,TRBV12-3/TRBV12-4,TRBJ2-5,CASSPSPSWTQYF,TGTGCCAGCAGTCCTTCTCCATCTTGGACCCAGTACTTC
.,.,TRBV6-5,TRBJ1-1,CASSSGIRNTEAFF,TGTGCCAGCAGTTCGGGGATACGGAACACTGAAGCTTTCTTT
.,.,TRBV5-1,TRBJ2-1,CASSLAAEGNNEQFF,TGCGCCAGCAGCTTGGCGGCGGAGGGGAACAATGAGCAGTTCTTC
.,.,TRBV5-1,TRBJ2-3,CASSLVGGQTDTQYF,TGCGCCAGCAGCTTGGTCGGAGGGCAGACAGATACGCAGTATTTT
.,.,TRBV11-2,TRBJ2-3,CASSLVSSSVGVGTQYF,TGTGCCAGCAGCTTAGTGAGTTCCAGTGTTGGTGTAGGTACGCAGTATTTT
few,.,TRBV15,TRBJ2-5,CATSPRDKETQYF,TGTGCCACCAGCCCCCGGGACAAAGAGACCCAGTACTTC
.,TRBD1,TRBV28,TRBJ2-7,CASSLIGQEWDEQYF,TGTGCCAGCAGTTTAATCGGACAGGAATGGGACGAGCAGTACTTC
few,.,TRBV4-3,TRBJ2-3,CASSQVAGDTQYF,TGCGCCAGCAGCCAAGTTGCGGGAGATACGCAGTATTTT
.,TRBD2,TRBV5-1,TRBJ2-4,CASSLGGKGGQDIQYF,TGCGCCAGCAGCCTCGGGGGGAAGGGCGGGCAAGACATTCAGTACTTC
few,.,TRBV12-3/TRBV12-4,TRBJ2-5,CASSATGHQETQYF,TGTGCCAGCAGTGCGACAGGCCACCAAGAGACCCAGTACTTC
.,.,TRBV6-2/TRBV6-3,TRBJ2-7,CASRTRGGSSYEQYF,TGTGCCAGCAGAACCCGAGGGGGTTCCTCCTACGAGCAGTACTTC
.,.,TRBV20-1,TRBJ2-3,CSASKGGDTDTQYF,TGCAGTGCTAGCAAGGGGGGGGACACAGATACGCAGTATTTT
once,TRBD1,TRBV18,TRBJ1-6,CASSPTGANNSPLHF,TGTGCCAGCTCACCGACAGGGGCAAATAATTCACCCCTCCACTTT
.,TRBD2,TRBV7-2,TRBJ2-3,CASSLGGGTPLDTQYF,TGTGCCAGCAGCTTAGGCGGGGGTACTCCCCTAGATACGCAGTATTTT
many,.,TRBV20-1,TRBJ2-5,CSAQGLGETQYF,TGCAGCGCCCAGGGGTTAGGGGAGACCCAGTACTTC
.,.,TRBV7-2,TRBJ2-1,CASSLVVQTVETQFF,TGTGCCAGCAGCTTAGTGGTTCAAACTGTCGAGACCCAGTTCTTC
.,TRBD1,TRBV9,TRBJ2-1,CASSTQGAHPDHNEQFF,TGTGCCAGCAGCACCCAGGGGGCCCACCCTGACCACAATGAGCAGTTCTTC
.,.,TRBV10-3,TRBJ1-1,CAISEEGLMNTEAFF,TGTGCCATCAGTGAGGAGGGACTTATGAACACTGAAGCTTTCTTT
.,.,TRBV29-1,TRBJ2-5,CSVEPPSGTETQYF,TGCAGCGTGGAACCACCCAGCGGTACGGAGACCCAGTACTTC
.,.,TRBV7-3,TRBJ1-4,CASSLSGEANEKLFF,TGTGCCAGCAGCTTAAGCGGGGAAGCTAATGAAAAACTGTTTTTT
few,.,TRBV6-2/TRBV6-3,TRBJ2-1,CASTQTGTLSGEQFF,TGTGCCAGCACTCAAACTGGGACCTTGAGCGGTGAGCAGTTCTTC
.,.,TRBV6-5,TRBJ2-5,CASSYNGQALQETQYF,TGTGCCAGCAGTTACAACGGTCAGGCCCTCCAAGAGACCCAGTACTTC
.,.,TRBV20-1,TRBJ1-5,CSAKVGPSSNQPQHF,TGCAGTGCAAAGGTGGGGCCAAGTAGCAATCAGCCCCAGCATTTT
.,.,TRBV7-8,TRBJ2-5,CASSPIDTYQETQYF,TGTGCCAGCAGCCCAATCGACACTTACCAAGAGACCCAGTACTTC
few,.,TRBV20-1,TRBJ2-4,CSAPQGTKNIQYF,TGCAGTGCGCCTCAGGGTACCAAAAACATTCAGTACTTC
once,TRBD2,TRBV6-6,TRBJ2-3,CASTGTSGGASTDTQYF,TGTGCCAGCACCGGGACTAGCGGGGGGGCTAGCACAGATACGCAGTATTTT
.,.,TRBV6-2/TRBV6-3,TRBJ2-1,CASTRLVANEQFF,TGTGCCAGCACCCGACTAGTGGCCAATGAGCAGTTCTTC
once,.,TRBV20-1,TRBJ1-2,CSARFGSLSLYGYTF,TGCAGTGCCCGTTTCGGGAGCCTATCCCTCTATGGCTACACCTTC
many,.,TRBV10-3,TRBJ2-2,CAISGTDSNTGELFF,TGTGCCATCAGTGGGACTGATTCGAACACCGGGGAGCTGTTTTTT
.,.,TRBV12-3/TRBV12-4,TRBJ2-3,CASRPNRASTDTQYF,TGTGCCAGCAGGCCAAACAGGGCTAGCACAGATACGCAGTATTTT
.,.,TRBV5-6,TRBJ2-1,CASSRTVGGAYNEQFF,TGTGCCAGCAGCCGAACGGTCGGAGGGGCCTACAATGAGCAGTTCTTC
few,.,TRBV15,TRBJ1-6,CASKREYNSPLHF,TGTGCCTCAAAACGGGAGTATAATTCACCCCTCCACTTT
.,TRBD2,TRBV4-1,TRBJ2-1,CASSERGSYNERFF,TGCGCCAGCAGCGAGCGGGGGAGCTACAATGAGCGGTTCTTC
few,.,TRBV5-1,TRBJ2-3,CASSLGITTDTQYF,TGCGCCAGCAGCTTGGGTATCACCACAGATACGCAGTATTTT
.,TRBD2,TRBV2,TRBJ2-3,CASSGVSGGTGDTQYF,TGTGCCAGCAGTGGGGTTAGCGGGGGGACCGGAGATACGCAGTATTTT
.,TRBD1,TRBV14,TRBJ2-3,CASSPYVPTGETQYF,TGTGCCAGCAGCCCCTACGTTCCCACAGGGGAGACGCAGTATTTT
.,.,TRBV15,TRBJ2-5,CATAQKASGRRETQYF,TGTGCCACCGCCCAAAAGGCAAGCGGACGTCGAGAGACCCAGTACTTC
.,TRBD2,TRBV28,TRBJ2-5,CASSFGGRLQETQYF,TGTGCCAGCAGTTTCGGGGGGAGACTCCAAGAGACCCAGTACTTC
few,.,TRBV7-9,TRBJ1-2,CASNNRGANYGYTF,TGTGCCAGCAACAATCGTGGAGCTAACTATGGCTACACCTTC
.,.,TRBV12-3/TRBV12-4,TRBJ1-5,CASSLNGAFGEAQHF,TGTGCCAGCAGTTTGAACGGGGCCTTCGGAGAAGCCCAGCATTTT
.,TRBD2,TRBV20-1,TRBJ2-1,CSATELAGGPNEQFF,TGCAGTGCTACAGAACTAGCGGGGGGGCCCAATGAGCAGTTCTTC
few,.,TRBV13,TRBJ1-2,CASSPRGTGGANGGYTF,TGTGCCAGCAGCCCCAGAGGGACTGGGGGCGCAAATGGAGGCTACACCTTC
.,.,TRBV25-1,TRBJ2-2,CASSESGANTGELFF,TGTGCCAGCAGTGAATCCGGGGCGAATACCGGGGAGCTGTTTTTT
.,.,TRBV3-1,TRBJ2-3,CASSRLWDTQYF,TGTGCCAGCAGCCGCCTTTGGGATACGCAGTATTTT
.,.,TRBV20-1,TRBJ2-3,CSAERDSTDTQYF,TGCAGTGCTGAAAGGGACAGCACAGATACGCAGTATTTT
few,TRBD1,TRBV10-3,TRBJ2-1,CAISPEGQGARSNEQFF,TGTGCCATCAGTCCTGAGGGACAGGGGGCGCGTTCCAATGAGCAGTTCTTC
.,.,TRBV19,TRBJ1-2,CASSTTPGSTGGYTF,TGTGCCAGTAGTACAACTCCGGGTTCCACGGGTGGCTACACCTTC
few,.,TRBV20-1,TRBJ2-4,CSANLPRGKNIQYF,TGCAGTGCGAACCTCCCCCGGGGCAAAAACATTCAGTACTTC
.,TRBD2,TRBV2,TRBJ2-5,CASSPLAAQETQYF,TGTGCCAGCAGCCCACTAGCGGCCCAAGAGACCCAGTACTTC
.,.,TRBV4-3,TRBJ1-4,CASSQDPGISGEKLFF,TGCGCCAGCAGCCAAGATCCGGGGATATCAGGTGAAAAACTGTTTTTT
few,.,TRBV5-1,TRBJ1-2,CASSRSAQGSSGYTF,TGCGCCAGCAGCCGTTCTGCGCAGGGGTCGAGTGGCTACACCTTC
.,TRBD2,TRBV7-2,TRBJ2-5,CASSLDRTSGGGETQYF,TGTGCCAGCAGCTTAGATCGGACTAGCGGGGGAGGAGAGACCCAGTACTTC
.,TRBD1,TRBV7-9,TRBJ1-1,CASSLWPQGGKDEAFF,TGTGCCAGCAGCCTTTGGCCACAGGGGGGAAAGGATGAAGCTTTCTTT
.,TRBD2,TRBV6-5,TRBJ2-5,CASREEYQETQYF,TGTGCCAGTCGGGAGGAGTACCAAGAGACCCAGTACTTC
few,.,TRBV29-1,TRBJ1-2,CSVEDQGQTGYGYTF,TGCAGCGTTGAAGATCAAGGGCAGACAGGCTATGGCTACACCTTC
.,.,TRBV2,TRBJ2-7,CAIIGRVDSGEQYF,TGTGCCATCATTGGGCGGGTCGATAGCGGCGAGCAGTACTTC